This entry lists 31 T cell receptor beta chains sequenced from one sample in a study of tumor-infiltrating lymphocytes in primary liver carcinoma. Total RNA (around 500 ng) served as template for TCR beta cDNA synthesis primed by a constant-region primer. What produced the TCR beta libraries was three nested multiplex PCR rounds using slightly modified ARM-PCR. TRBV1-TRBV30 forward primers and a C-beta reverse primer were used in the first two PCR rounds, which each ran for about 10 cycles. Via MiXCR, TCRdb re-called the multiplex PCR reads, giving one row per CDR3 protein. The sample records about 330,000 distinct CDR3 sequences, less than 75% being singletons. Blood RNA originated from unsorted whole blood, with germline DNA additionally extracted. Sequenced material: peripheral blood. The receptors come from a man between 35 and 55 years old with primary liver carcinoma and hepatitis B virus infection.

A remark on this clonotype: At one end, the junction sequence differs from germline, possibly due to a read error. The CDR3, as DNA: TGTGCCAACAGCACGGAGGGGGGAATTATCGGGGAGCTGTTTTTT. Translating it yields CANSTEGGIIGELFF. The chain has TRBV11-1 and TRBJ2-2; D possibly uses TRBD1 or TRBD2 (6 bases each). The CDR3 has 15 amino acids. The germline V gene encodes CDR1 SGHAT and CDR2 FQDESV (reference sequence).

Notes on this clonotype: Sequence at one end of the junction differs from germline and may be a read error. The chain is built from TRBV30 and TRBJ2-2; D might be TRBD1 or TRBD2, each matching 5 bases. CDR3 size: 12 residues. Germline-derived CDR1 and CDR2 are GTSNPN and SVGIG (reference sequence). Here the CDR3 reads CAWTPGTGALFF. In nucleotides, the CDR3 is TGTGCTTGGACCCCGGGCACCGGGGCGCTGTTTTTT.

The genes are TRBV20-1 and TRBJ1-2, with 7 positions matching TRBD1. The CDR3 length is 15 residues. Germline V gene sequence: CDR1 DFQATT, CDR2 SNEGSKA (reference sequence). This chain's CDR3 is CSAPDRAKTNYGYTF. The CDR3 DNA reads TGCAGCGCTCCTGACAGGGCGAAAACTAACTATGGCTACACCTTC.

Turning to this clonotype: The junction differs from germline at one of its ends, possibly a read error. The chain recombines TRBV11-2 with TRBJ2-5; perhaps TRBD2 as D (6 bases). Germline CDR1 is SGHAT and CDR2 is FQNNGV. CDR3 length equals 12 residues. The DNA for the CDR3 is TGTGTCAGCAGCTTTACCCGGGAGACCCAGTATTTC. Translating it yields CVSSFTRETQYF.

This clonotype was seen more than once but under ten times. CDR3 in amino acids: CASSSGQGAGNEQFF. The CDR3, as DNA: TGCGCCAGCAGCTCGGGACAGGGGGCTGGGAATGAGCAGTTCTTC. The gene calls are TRBV5-1 and TRBJ2-1; 12 bases are a match to TRBD1. The CDR3 sequence is 15 residues long. Germline loops: CDR1 SGHRS, CDR2 YFSETQ. Germline trimming cut 3 bases from V and 7 bases from J; bases unmatched to any gene: 5.

In its sample, this clonotype was seen many times. This chain connects TRBV29-1 to TRBJ2-5; 7 nucleotides match TRBD1. V trimming: 6 bases; J trimming: 5 bases; junction bases outside the gene matches: 6. This CDR3 is built from 12 residues. Germline CDR1 reads SQVTM; CDR2 reads ANQGSEA. The CDR3, as DNA: TGCAGCGTGGATACAGGGGAGGAGACCCAGTACTTC. This sequence encodes CSVDTGEETQYF.

Comments on this clonotype: Compared with germline, one end of the junction differs, possibly owing to a read error. This rearrangement joins TRBV11-1 to TRBJ2-5, with D possibly being TRBD2 (6 bases). This CDR3 spans 15 amino acids. Germline assignment: CDR1 SGHAT and CDR2 FQDESV (reference sequence). Written as DNA, the CDR3 is TGTGCCAGCAGCCAAGGTCGCGGGGCGAAAGAGACCCAATACTTC. This encodes CASSQGRGAKETQYF.

This chain uses TRBV6-5 with TRBJ2-1; D might be TRBD1 (6 bases). The ends were cut back, 3 bases at V and 8 bases at J, with 14 bases in the middle. The CDR3 is made up of 14 amino acids. The germline V gene has CDR1 MNHEY and CDR2 SVGAGI. Here the CDR3 reads CASSYRGHSHEQFF. In nucleotides, the CDR3 is TGTGCCAGCAGTTATAGGGGACATTCTCATGAGCAGTTCTTC.

On this clonotype itself: Being one base from a much bigger clone, this may be a read error. The V and J genes are TRBV4-2 and TRBJ2-2, with no clear D. The V gene lost 4 bases and the J gene lost 4 bases, with 13 bases spanning the gap. This CDR3 region has 15 residues. Looked up from germline, CDR1 is LGHNA and CDR2 is YNFKEQ. The CDR3 reads CASSPSRALTGELFF. For the CDR3, the DNA is TGTGCCAGCAGCCCAAGTAGGGCCCTCACCGGGGAGCTGTTTTTT.

V gene TRBV6-5 combines with J gene TRBJ1-2; tentative D call: TRBD1 (6 bases). Trimming left V 4 bases short and J 2 bases short, with 17 bases between. From germline, CDR1 is MNHEY and CDR2 SVGAGI. This CDR3 contains 16 residues. Here the CDR3 reads CASSSGVGVVNYGYTF. The CDR3 DNA sequence: TGTGCCAGCAGTTCAGGGGTCGGAGTCGTCAACTATGGCTACACCTTC.

Turning to this clonotype: This sequence may be a read error, since a much larger clone differs from it by one base. The chain uses TRBV29-1 and TRBJ2-3; either TRBD1 or TRBD2 may fit D (7 bases each). Germline lookup yields CDR1 SQVTM and CDR2 ANQGSEA. The CDR3 has 15 residues. The CDR3 nucleotides are TGCAGCATTGAAGATTCAGGGGGAGGGACAGATACGCAGTATTTT. It yields the protein CSIEDSGGGTDTQYF.

Turning to this clonotype: One end of the junction does not line up with germline, which may come from a read error. The chain links TRBV13 to TRBJ1-1; TRBD1 matches 11 bases. The germline V gene has CDR1 PRHDT and CDR2 FYEKMQ (reference sequence). The CDR3 contains 16 residues. Written as DNA, the CDR3 is TGTGACAGCAGCCCAGGACAGGGGGCGCGGAACACTGAAGCTTTCTTT. This translates into CDSSPGQGARNTEAFF.

V gene TRBV7-9 combines with J gene TRBJ2-2; D is unclear. This CDR3 is 13 amino acids long. Trimming shortened V by 4 bases and J by 5 bases, and 8 bases separated the two germline ends. Germline CDR1 reads SEHNR; CDR2 reads FQNEAQ (reference sequence). The CDR3: CASSSRATGELFF. The CDR3 DNA is TGTGCCAGCAGCTCCAGAGCAACCGGGGAGCTGTTTTTT.

The chain joins TRBV28 to TRBJ1-2; no firm D call. Germline CDR1 is MDHEN and CDR2 is SYDVKM. The CDR3 is 14 residues long. Trimming took off 4 bases at V and 2 bases at J, with 11 bases between the two ends. DNA for the CDR3: TGTGCCAGCAGTTCCGGAACTTCGAACTATGGCTACACCTTC. It yields the protein CASSSGTSNYGYTF.

This clonotype occurred many times. V is TRBV29-1 and J is TRBJ2-5; 10 nucleotides align to TRBD2. Looked up from germline, CDR1 is SQVTM and CDR2 is ANQGSEA. The V gene end was trimmed by 5 bases and the J gene end by 5 bases; junction bases not matched to a gene: 8. This CDR3 is built from 14 residues. The CDR3 coding sequence is TGCAGCGTTTTTAGGCTAGCGGGAGACGAGACCCAGTACTTC. This sequence encodes CSVFRLAGDETQYF. Drawing the rest from reference TRBV29-1 and TRBJ2-5, the complete variable domain is SAVISQKPSRDICQRGTSLTIQCQVDSQVTMMFWYRQQPGQSLTLIATANQGSEATYESGFVIDKFPISRPNLTFSTLTVSNMSPEDSSIYLCSVFRLAGDETQYFGPGTRLLVL.

The chain employs TRBV11-2 and TRBJ2-3; 10 bases align to TRBD2. The CDR3 spans 20 residues. Unmatched junction bases numbered 17, after V lost 3 bases and J lost 2 bases. Germline assignment: CDR1 SGHAT and CDR2 FQNNGV. The CDR3 DNA sequence: TGTGCCAGCAGCTTGACATGGGATATACCAGCGGGAGGGGTCACAGATACGCAGTATTTT. Protein product: CASSLTWDIPAGGVTDTQYF.

This clonotype has at least ten counts. The chain uses TRBV10-3 and TRBJ2-2; 11 positions agree with TRBD2. Per germline, CDR1 ENHRY and CDR2 SYGVKD. Germline trimming cut 4 bases from V and 7 bases from J; bases unmatched to any gene: 11. This CDR3 comprises 17 residues. The DNA for the CDR3 is TGTGCCATCAGTGTAGACGATCGGACTAGCGGGTACGGGGAGCTGTTTTTT. Its protein product is CAISVDDRTSGYGELFF.

In its sample, this clonotype was seen many times. The chain is built from TRBV6-1 and TRBJ2-7; a weak D match, TRBD2 (6 bases). Trimming cost V 11 bases and J 1 base, with 15 bases left between them. This CDR3 region has 13 residues. Germline CDR1 and CDR2: MNHNS and SASEGT. The CDR3 bases are TGTGCCTGTGGAGCGGGTGGGTCCTACGAGCAGTACTTC. Translating gives CACGAGGSYEQYF.

The rearrangement uses TRBV10-1 and TRBJ2-3; D might be TRBD2 (6 bases). The germline gives CDR1 WNHNN, CDR2 SYGVQD (reference sequence). V was shortened by 4 bases and J by 15 bases, with 17 bases between the two germline ends. The length of the CDR3 is 12 residues. The chain's CDR3 is CASSGHRGTIYF. In DNA, the CDR3 is TGCGCCAGCAGTGGACACCGGGGGACGATTTATTTT.

With respect to this clonotype: It may be a read error: a sequence one base away is much more abundant. The chain combines TRBV12-3 or TRBV12-4 with TRBJ2-1; no clear D. The CDR3 spans 10 residues. Between the trimmed V and J ends, which lost 7 bases and 8 bases, there was a span of 6 bases. CDR3 in DNA: TGTGCCAGCATTTTGCATGAGCAGTTCTTC. Residues: CASILHEQFF.

This clonotype occurred a few times. The chain has TRBV5-4 and TRBJ1-6; a weak D match, TRBD1 (6 bases). The CDR3 has 17 residues. The germline V gene has CDR1 SGHNT and CDR2 YYREEE (reference sequence). The germline V and J ends were trimmed by 1 base and 6 bases, with 17 bases remaining between them. The CDR3 region has the DNA TGTGCCAGCAGCTTGAGCGCGGGGGGCTATGCTAATTCACCCCTCCACTTT. Its protein product is CASSLSAGGYANSPLHF.

This clonotype was found many times. The chain recombines TRBV5-4 with TRBJ2-1; 7 bases agree with TRBD2. Germline CDR1 SGHNT, CDR2 YYREEE (reference sequence). CDR3 length: 13 residues. V lost 0 bases and J lost 9; bases outside the gene matches: 3. Here the CDR3 DNA reads TGTGCCAGCAGCTTGGCTAGCGGTAGTGAGCAGTTCTTC. Amino acid sequence: CASSLASGSEQFF.

This clonotype was seen just once. This sequence joins TRBV6-1 and TRBJ1-5; TRBD1 aligns across 10 bases. The germline gives CDR1 MNHNS, CDR2 SASEGT. This CDR3 comprises 15 residues. CDR3 DNA: TGTGCTAGCCATACGACAGGGGGCGGGAGTCAGCCCCAGCATTTT. It is translated as CASHTTGGGSQPQHF.

About this clonotype: The junction departs from the called germline gene at one end, perhaps through a read error. This chain links TRBV5-4 with TRBJ1-5, with D unresolved. The CDR3 runs to 13 residues. Germline CDR1 is SGHNT and CDR2 is YYREEE (reference sequence). In DNA, the CDR3 is TGTGCCAGCAGCTTGGGCAGCAATCAGTCCCAGCATTTT. This codes for CASSLGSNQSQHF.

In regard to this clonotype: A much larger clone sits a single nucleotide away, making a read error possible. The gene calls are TRBV4-3 and TRBJ1-3; weak D call: TRBD1 (6 bases). In germline, CDR1 is LGHNA, CDR2 YSLEER. The CDR3 has 16 amino acids. The CDR3 spells CASCQDTGFKRNTIYF. The CDR3 region has the DNA TGCGCCAGCTGCCAAGATACAGGGTTTAAGAGAAACACCATATATTTT.

Concerning this clonotype itself: One end of the junction is discordant with germline, which a read error may explain. The chain has TRBV11-2 and TRBJ2-1; D uncertain. CDR1 and CDR2 (germline): SGHAT, FQNNGV. The CDR3 contains 13 residues. The CDR3 sequence is CARSFRLVNEQFF. The DNA for the CDR3 is TGTGCCAGAAGCTTCCGATTAGTCAATGAGCAGTTCTTC.

In the case of this clonotype: The junction differs from germline at one of its ends, possibly a read error. The CDR3 reads CGSSLSGLAGADTQYF. The CDR3 bases are TGTGGCAGCAGCCTTTCGGGACTAGCGGGAGCAGATACGCAGTATTTT. The chain is built from TRBV11-1 and TRBJ2-3; 14 nucleotides line up with TRBD2. Germline V gene lookup returns CDR1 SGHAT and CDR2 FQDESV (reference sequence). The CDR3 consists of 16 residues.

This rearrangement joins TRBV5-1 to TRBJ2-1, with 7 positions matching TRBD2. V lost 0 bases to trimming and J lost 9 bases; unmatched junction nucleotides: 9. The CDR3 is 15 amino acids. Germline V CDR1 and CDR2: SGHRS, YFSETQ. The CDR3, as DNA: TGCGCCAGCAGCTTGGCCGGGACTACGATTGGTGAGCAGTTCTTC. It yields the protein CASSLAGTTIGEQFF.

In its sample, this clonotype was seen a few times. V gene TRBV28 combines with J gene TRBJ1-5; possibly TRBD1 for D (5 bases). This CDR3 has 13 amino acids. Germline V gene data show CDR1 as MDHEN and CDR2 as SYDVKM. V lost 11 bases to trimming and J lost 4 bases, with 15 bases between them. The CDR3 loop reads CAVRTTENQPQHF. CDR3 coding DNA: TGTGCCGTTCGGACAACGGAAAATCAGCCCCAGCATTTT.

Points on this clonotype: A much larger clone lies a single base off, so this may be a read error. The chain combines TRBV6-6 with TRBJ2-7; 9 bases line up with TRBD2. CDR1 and CDR2 from the germline V gene are MNHNY and SVGAGI (reference sequence). This CDR3 region has 14 residues. The J segment lost 2 bases and the V segment lost 7 bases, leaving 6 bases of the junction unmatched. The chain's CDR3 is CASNLAGVTYEQYF. The CDR3 bases are TGTGCCAGCAACTTAGCGGGAGTGACCTACGAGCAGTACTTC.

With regard to this clonotype: One end of the junction does not line up with germline, which may come from a read error. The V gene is TRBV2, the J gene TRBJ2-1; 9 nucleotides align to TRBD2. This CDR3 is built from 15 residues. From germline, CDR1 is SNHLY and CDR2 FYNNEI. The CDR3 DNA is TGTGCCAGCAGCGTAGCCGGGACTAGCCAGGATGAGCGGTTCTTC. This translates into CASSVAGTSQDERFF.